The 5 T cell receptor beta chains given below trace back to one sample, sequenced in a study of vaccination effects on CD4 cells after COVID-19. No antigen has been assigned to these receptors. Within the ViraFEST assay, antigen-specific CD4+ T cells underwent expansion with viral peptide pools prior to sequencing. Isolating CD4+ T cells followed approximately 11 days of culture. None of these healthy vaccinees had been infected with SARS-CoV-2 before vaccination. Repertoires were generated with immunoSEQ multiplex PCR, while TCRdb's copy carries only in-frame clones and drops some. The data contain around 68,000 clones, around 80% of them seen just once; the ten biggest clones take up approximately 12%. The specimen comprised CD4+ T cells from PBMCs cultured with SARS-CoV-2 spike peptides, sampled before COVID-19 vaccination. These receptors came from a human donor who received a COVID-19 vaccine.

The chain links TRBV5-1 to TRBJ2-5; D might be TRBD1 or TRBD2, each matching 5 bases. The V gene's germline CDR1 is SGHRS and CDR2 YFSETQ. The CDR3 covers 14 residues. V was cut by 4 bases and J by 5 bases, with 15 bases left in between. The CDR3 here is CASSVTGTEETQYF. CDR3 bases: TGCGCCAGCAGCGTTACCGGGACGGAGGAGACCCAGTACTTC.

This chain connects TRBV6-6 to TRBJ2-7, with TRBD1 identical over 9 bases. CDR1 MNHNY and CDR2 SVGAGI come from the germline V gene (reference sequence). The CDR3 has 14 residues. V lost 1 base to trimming and J lost 10 bases; unmatched junction nucleotides: 8. The CDR3 loop is CASSYYGTGNPQYV. In DNA form, the CDR3 reads TGTGCCAGCAGTTACTACGGGACAGGGAATCCCCAGTACGTC.

The J gene is TRBJ2-3, the V gene TRBV10-1; D perhaps matches TRBD2 (6 bases). The CDR3 covers 13 residues. CDR1 is WNHNN, CDR2 SYGVQD, per germline (reference sequence). V gave up 2 bases and J gave up 3 bases, with 6 bases separating them. For the CDR3, the DNA is TGCGCCAGCAGTGAGGCGGGGACAGATACGCAGTATTTT. Translating it yields CASSEAGTDTQYF.

V gene TRBV5-6 combines with J gene TRBJ2-5, with D perhaps TRBD1 (5 bases). The germline gives CDR1 SGHDT, CDR2 YYEEEE. This CDR3 contains 15 residues. The V gene lost 3 bases and the J gene lost 1 base, with 13 bases spanning the gap. The chain's CDR3 is CASSWKRQIQETQYF. For the CDR3, the DNA is TGTGCCAGCAGCTGGAAAAGACAGATCCAAGAGACCCAGTACTTC.

The V call is TRBV6-5, the J call TRBJ1-1; D not resolved. The CDR3 length is 13 residues. V lost 6 bases and J 5 bases, leaving 13 bases between the germline ends. The V gene's germline CDR1 is MNHEY and CDR2 SVGAGI. CDR3 amino acids: CASRFFPGTEAFF. CDR3 coding DNA: TGTGCCAGCAGATTCTTCCCGGGGACTGAAGCTTTCTTT.